This note documents a single T cell receptor beta chain sequence. This entry belongs to a study of T cell changes during pregnancy in multiple sclerosis. CDR3 length: 16 residues. Trimming removed 2 bases at V and 2 bases at J, with 13 bases between. Germline CDR1 reads MNHNY; CDR2 reads SVGAGI (reference sequence). Profiled with immunoSEQ multiplex PCR; TCRdb holds only in-frame clones, not every one. This repertoire shows tens of thousands of clones, around nine tenths found once; its top ten account for approximately 2%. The V call is TRBV6-6, the J call TRBJ2-1, with a weak D call TRBD2 (6 bases). The receptor's source is a female donor in good health, enrolled as a control in a pregnancy study. This material consisted of peripheral blood, taken in the second trimester of pregnancy. CDR3: CASSYGHGGTYNEQFF. The DNA for the CDR3 is TGTGCCAGCAGTTACGGGCACGGGGGAACCTACAATGAGCAGTTCTTC.